This T cell receptor (beta chain) was recovered during a study of regulatory T cells in long-lasting Graves disease. Study observations and caveats: Persistent Graves' patients had lower TCR diversity than newly diagnosed ones.

This CDR3 is 16 amino acids long. Germline values: CDR1 MGHRA, CDR2 YSYEKL. Germline trimming cut 1 base from V and 3 bases from J; bases unmatched to any gene: 8. Time point described: persistent/refractory GD, antithyroid drugs over 5 years with positive TRAb. PBMCs were the source of the RNA used for TCR sequencing. With iRepertoire HTBI primers and Arm-PCR of CDR3 regions, TCR beta libraries were built. TCRdb called the multiplex PCR reads again in MiXCR, with one record for every CDR3 protein. The repertoire holds roughly 400,000 distinct CDR3 sequences, with roughly a fifth as singletons. Of note for this clonotype: Its antigen is undetermined.

The specimen comprised peripheral blood mononuclear cells (PBMCs), sampled when the disease was refractory, from a patient treated with antithyroid drugs. The chain couples TRBV4-1 to TRBJ2-7, with 8 positions matching TRBD1. This receptor was taken from a female donor with Graves disease. CDR3 nucleotide sequence: TGCGCCAGCAGCCAAGGGACAGGGTCCTGGTTCTACGAGCAGTACTTC. It translates to CASSQGTGSWFYEQYF.